The clone carrying this T cell receptor (beta chain) was observed a handful of times. Its antigen remains unknown. One entry per CDR3 protein, called by TCRdb with MiXCR from the reads. The sample includes 350,000 to 550,000 distinct CDR3 sequences, about 33% of them seen just once. This entry is derived from a study of T cell repertoires in cytomegalovirus infection. Overall study context: TCR beta signatures that were public indicated CMV infection and matching HLA type. Study-wide results and limits: Clonotypes of TCR beta that were HLA-C-restricted and CMV-specific dominated the ex vivo response. Cumulative frequency of public TCR beta families picked out carriers of CMV plus the relevant HLA.

The receptor's source is a human donor in good health (CMV status not recorded). Some clones in this sample may be carry-over from other donors' samples. Material: PBMCs.

The CDR3 loop is CASSQTGGGTSAYEQYF. Here the CDR3 DNA reads TGTGCCAGCAGCCAAACGGGAGGGGGCACTTCGGCCTACGAGCAGTACTTC. The chain has TRBV7-9 and TRBJ2-7, with TRBD2 as a possible D gene (8 bases). Trimming shortened V by 5 bases and J by 2 bases, and 22 bases separated the two germline ends. The CDR3 length is 17 residues. Germline values: CDR1 SEHNR, CDR2 FQNEAQ (reference sequence).